This T cell receptor beta chain originates from a study of metastatic and nonmetastatic thyroid tumors. General observations from the study: According to reports, the diversity of TCR beta was significantly higher in malignant thyroid tumors than in benign nodules, and this held in both blood and tumor samples.

Germline-derived CDR1 and CDR2 are SNHLY and FYNNEI. J gave up 9 bases and V 5 bases, and 10 bases lay outside the gene matches. The CDR3 is 14 amino acids. In the source study's methods: Clinicopathological groups differed in CDR3, with these differences serving to build a distant-metastasis classifier for papillary thyroid cancer. With MiXCR, TCRdb reprocessed the PCR reads. TCRdb's processing, not the authors' own work, is the source of the V and J calls. The sample has about 14,000 clones, approximately 32% seen once. All patients were treatment-naive before thyroid surgery. Notes on this clone: The antigen remains undetermined.

The receptor was isolated from a female donor with papillary thyroid cancer or a benign thyroid nodule (not recorded which). Some clones in this sample may be carry-over from other donors' samples. Sequencing was performed on tumor tissue. V and J are TRBV2 and TRBJ2-4; 7 positions match TRBD1. The CDR3 DNA sequence: TGTGCCAGCAGTCTGACAGGGAGCCGTGGCATTCAGTACTTC. Protein sequence: CASSLTGSRGIQYF. Based on the CDR3 plus reference TRBV2 and TRBJ2-4, the full variable domain is EPEVTQTPSHQVTQMGQEVILRCVPISNHLYFYWYRQILGQKVEFLVSFYNNEISEKSEIFDDQFSVERPDGSNFTLKIRSTKLEDSAMYFCASSLTGSRGIQYFGAGTRLSVL.